This T cell receptor (beta chain) was recorded in a study of sequential checkpoint blockade in melanoma. For the study at large: Maintenance nivolumab came after either treatment sequence.

Germline values: CDR1 SQVTM, CDR2 ANQGSEA. The length of the CDR3 is 14 residues. Deletions cut 4 bases from V and 4 bases from J, with 14 bases between. Assay: immunoSEQ multiplex PCR; the TCRdb copy retains only in-frame clones and omits some. The sample includes about 18,000 clones, 74% of them seen just once. Described treatment: randomized to nivolumab then ipilimumab (arm A) or the reverse (arm B). This rearrangement joins TRBV29-1 to TRBJ2-1, with D possibly matching TRBD1 (6 bases). The TCR sequence derives from a human donor with melanoma. This specimen was CD8+ T cells sorted from blood (inferred from file names), taken from a patient given nivolumab and ipilimumab in sequence. The CDR3 DNA is TGCAGCGTTGCGTCAGGGGAGACTTACAATGAGCAGTTCTTC. Translation: CSVASGETYNEQFF.